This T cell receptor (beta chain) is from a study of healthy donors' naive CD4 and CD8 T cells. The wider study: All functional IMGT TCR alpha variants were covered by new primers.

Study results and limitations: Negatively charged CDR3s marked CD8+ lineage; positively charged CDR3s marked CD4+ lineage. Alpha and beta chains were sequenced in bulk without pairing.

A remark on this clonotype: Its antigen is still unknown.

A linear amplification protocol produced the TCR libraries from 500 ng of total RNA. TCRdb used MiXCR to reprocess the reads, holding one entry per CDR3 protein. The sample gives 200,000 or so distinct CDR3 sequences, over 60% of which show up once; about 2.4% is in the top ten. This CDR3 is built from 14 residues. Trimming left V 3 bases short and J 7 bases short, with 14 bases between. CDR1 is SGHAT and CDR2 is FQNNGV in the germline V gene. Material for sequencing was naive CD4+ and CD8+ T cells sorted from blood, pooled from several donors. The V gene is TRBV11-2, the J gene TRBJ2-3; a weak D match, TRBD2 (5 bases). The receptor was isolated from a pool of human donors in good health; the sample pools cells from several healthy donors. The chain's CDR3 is CASSLFAERNTQYF. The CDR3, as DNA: TGTGCCAGCAGCTTGTTCGCCGAGCGGAATACGCAGTATTTT. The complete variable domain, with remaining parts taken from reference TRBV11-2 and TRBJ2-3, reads EAGVAQSPRYKIIEKRQSVAFWCNPISGHATLYWYQQILGQGPKLLIQFQNNGVVDDSQLPKDRFSAERLKGVDSTLKIQPAKLEDSAVYLCASSLFAERNTQYFGPGTRLTVL.